Listed below are T cell receptor beta chains from one sample, sequenced in a study of CD8+ T cells in alopecia areata. Measured with immunoSEQ multiplex PCR; TCRdb has only the in-frame clones, and not every one. The sample lists 200,000 to 250,000 clones; 65% to 70% were seen once. The sequencing used CD4+ T cells sorted from blood, collected at week 0. All receptors come from a human donor with alopecia areata. The CDR3 runs from the conserved cysteine through the conserved F or W. The order of the fields is V gene, D gene, clone size, J gene, CDR3 protein, CDR3 DNA. The D gene is left open where the match is weak. Part of the rows lack a size; the others show once, few, many or a class for expanded clones.

TRBV6-5	.	once	TRBJ1-1	CASSLGPNTEAFF	TGTGCCAGCAGTCTTGGGCCGAACACTGAAGCTTTCTTT
TRBV7-2	TRBD1	.	TRBJ2-7	CASSAGPGGYEQYF	TGTGCCAGCAGCGCCGGTCCAGGGGGCTACGAGCAGTACTTC
TRBV5-1	TRBD1	.	TRBJ1-2	CASSPWRTGNGYTF	TGCGCCAGCAGCCCGTGGCGGACAGGGAACGGCTACACCTTC
TRBV4-2	.	.	TRBJ2-7	CASGGAREQYF	TGTGCCAGCGGGGGGGCCCGGGAGCAGTACTTC
TRBV28	TRBD1	few	TRBJ2-3	CASGTGGSTDTQYF	TGTGCCAGCGGTACAGGGGGAAGCACAGATACGCAGTATTTT
TRBV5-1	TRBD2	.	TRBJ2-1	CASSFAGETEQFF	TGCGCCAGCAGCTTCGCGGGGGAGACTGAGCAGTTCTTC
TRBV29-1	.	.	TRBJ2-4	CSVERDFPENIQYF	TGCAGCGTTGAGCGAGATTTCCCGGAAAACATTCAGTACTTC
TRBV30	.	few	TRBJ2-5	CAWSASDFRETQYF	TGTGCCTGGAGTGCTAGCGATTTTCGAGAGACCCAGTACTTC
TRBV2	TRBD1	.	TRBJ2-7	CASSATGQGAYEQYF	TGTGCCAGCAGTGCCACGGGACAGGGGGCTTACGAGCAGTACTTC
TRBV7-9	.	few	TRBJ2-1	CASTRDPQNEQFF	TGTGCCAGCACTCGGGACCCCCAGAATGAGCAGTTCTTC
TRBV6-5	.	few	TRBJ1-6	CASSEGPNSPLHF	TGTGCCAGCAGTGAAGGGCCTAATTCACCCCTCCACTTT
TRBV7-9	.	.	TRBJ1-5	CASSLPGNQPQHF	TGTGCCAGCAGCTTACCAGGCAATCAGCCCCAGCATTTT
TRBV4-1	TRBD1	.	TRBJ2-4	CASSQVGQGNIQYF	TGCGCCAGCAGCCAAGTCGGACAGGGAAACATTCAGTACTTC
TRBV2	.	.	TRBJ1-6	CASKFGNSPLHF	TGTGCCAGCAAGTTCGGAAATTCACCCCTCCACTTT
TRBV4-1	.	.	TRBJ1-1	CASSQPRGPGDTEAFF	TGCGCCAGCAGCCAACCCCGAGGTCCTGGGGACACTGAAGCTTTCTTT
TRBV27	TRBD1	few	TRBJ2-7	CASSLSQGAYYEQYF	TGTGCCAGCAGTTTATCTCAGGGGGCGTACTACGAGCAGTACTTC
TRBV14	.	.	TRBJ1-5	CASSQVWGGPQHF	TGTGCCAGCAGCCAAGTCTGGGGAGGGCCCCAGCATTTT
TRBV30	.	.	TRBJ1-5	CAWIRLNSFNQPQHF	TGTGCCTGGATTCGGCTTAATAGCTTCAATCAGCCCCAGCATTTT
TRBV7-9	.	.	TRBJ2-5	CASSRSGQKQKETQYF	TGTGCCAGCAGCCGATCTGGACAGAAACAGAAAGAGACCCAGTACTTC
TRBV9	.	once	TRBJ2-5	CASSGWGVAQETQYF	TGTGCCAGCAGCGGGTGGGGAGTGGCCCAAGAGACCCAGTACTTC
TRBV18	.	.	TRBJ2-5	CASSPLGDTLGETQYF	TGTGCCAGCTCACCACTCGGGGACACACTGGGGGAGACCCAGTACTTC
TRBV29-1	TRBD1	few	TRBJ2-7	CSVPYRGQQYF	TGCAGCGTTCCATACAGGGGGCAGCAGTACTTC
TRBV11-2	TRBD1	few	TRBJ2-4	CASGRHGTGTQYF	TGTGCCAGCGGGAGACACGGGACAGGCACTCAGTACTTC
TRBV7-6	TRBD2	.	TRBJ2-4	CASSLIGAGELQYF	TGTGCCAGCAGCTTAATAGGTGCGGGGGAACTTCAGTACTTC
TRBV30	TRBD1	few	TRBJ1-5	CAWTPPGTVYQPQHF	TGTGCCTGGACTCCCCCCGGGACAGTATATCAGCCCCAGCATTTT
TRBV5-1	TRBD2	.	TRBJ2-5	CASSLGIVAGLRQETQYF	TGCGCCAGCAGCTTGGGTATTGTAGCGGGGCTACGCCAAGAGACCCAGTACTTC
TRBV29-1	TRBD2	.	TRBJ2-1	CSARTSGGSSYNEQFF	TGCAGCGCCCGGACTAGCGGGGGTAGCTCCTACAATGAGCAGTTCTTC
TRBV30	TRBD1	.	TRBJ2-7	CAWSVGRGHEQYF	TGTGCCTGGAGTGTTGGCAGGGGGCACGAGCAGTACTTC
TRBV30	.	.	TRBJ1-2	CAWKPQGDYGYTF	TGTGCCTGGAAGCCCCAGGGTGACTATGGCTACACCTTC
TRBV6-5	TRBD1	.	TRBJ2-3	CASRTQGEDTQYF	TGTGCCAGCAGAACACAGGGGGAAGATACGCAGTATTTT
TRBV5-4	TRBD2	.	TRBJ2-5	CASSTGLAGAGETQYF	TGTGCCAGCAGCACGGGACTAGCGGGGGCGGGAGAGACCCAGTACTTC
TRBV7-9	.	.	TRBJ1-5	CASSAGYQPQHF	TGTGCCAGCAGTGCGGGGTATCAGCCCCAGCATTTT
TRBV6-5	.	.	TRBJ2-2	CASNTEDSSTGELFF	TGTGCCAGCAATACAGAAGACTCAAGCACCGGGGAGCTGTTTTTT